This T cell receptor (beta chain) was profiled in a study of response to subunit inactivated influenza vaccine. TCRdb called the RT-PCR reads again in MiXCR, with one record for every CDR3 protein. The sample records fewer than 650,000 distinct CDR3 sequences, approximately 12% being singletons. This CDR3 contains 15 residues. V dropped 5 bases and J dropped 3; count of bases not matched to a gene: 9. Germline CDR1 SGHRS, CDR2 YFSETQ. The chain employs TRBV5-1 and TRBJ2-5; 8 bases are a match to TRBD2. The clonotype comes from a man in his fifties or sixties who received an inactivated influenza vaccine. Sequenced here: PBMCs from blood, sampled more than 35 days after vaccination. The CDR3 DNA reads TGCGCCAGCAGTGACCGCGGGGGGCGTGAAGAGACCCAGTACTTC. As protein: CASSDRGGREETQYF.